What follows is one T cell receptor beta chain and its context. Antigen unknown. The data stem from a study of vaccination effects on CD4 cells after COVID-19. On the study more broadly: Post-vaccine sample collection fell at a median of 72 days after the second dose.

Viral peptide pools were used in the ViraFEST assay to expand antigen-specific CD4+ T cells, and sequencing came afterward. Once cultured for 9 to 11 days, the cells underwent separation to obtain CD4+ T cells. Each participant was given two doses of one vaccine (BNT162b2 or mRNA-1273). None of the vaccinated had previously contracted SARS-CoV-2, and their nucleocapsid antibodies tested negative. Two million PBMC were seeded per well and grown in the presence of around 10 IU/ml IL-2 and roughly 9.9 ug/ml peptides. Per the germline V gene, CDR1 is LNHDA and CDR2 is SQIVND (reference sequence). The V and J ends lost 3 bases and 4 bases respectively, with 21 bases between them. The CDR3 covers 17 residues. Study observations and caveats: Infection- and vaccine-induced clones contracted markedly late after vaccination.

The protocol was immunoSEQ multiplex PCR, while the TCRdb copy is restricted to in-frame clones and leaves out a portion. The sample has about 16,000 clones, about 70% seen once. The chain uses TRBV19 and TRBJ1-2; maybe TRBD1 (5 bases). Sequencing used CD4+ T cells from PBMCs cultured with HCoV-NL63 spike peptides, obtained after COVID-19 vaccination. The source of this sequence is a human donor who received a COVID-19 vaccine. Written as DNA, the CDR3 is TGTGCCAGTAGTATCTCCAGGGTTAAAGATTTTGGCTATGGCTACACCTTC. Translated: CASSISRVKDFGYGYTF.